The present T cell receptor beta chain was sequenced within a study of early T cells in non-severe SARS-CoV-2 infection. The CDR3 length is 15 residues. V was shortened by 4 bases and J by 1 base, with 13 bases between the two germline ends. CDR1 and CDR2 (germline): SGHVS, FQNEAQ. TCRdb redid the calling of the 5' RACE reads with MiXCR, one entry per CDR3 protein. The profile shows some 57,000 distinct CDR3 sequences, approximately 12% of them singletons. Input material: whole blood. The sequence derives from an adult who was a healthcare worker with PCR-confirmed SARS-CoV-2 infection or an uninfected control (not recorded which). The chain combines TRBV7-8 with TRBJ1-1; D is perhaps TRBD1 (5 bases). The CDR3 loop reads CASSSAGTANTEAFF. The CDR3 DNA is TGTGCCAGCAGCTCCGCCGGGACTGCGAACACTGAAGCTTTCTTT.